These 21 T cell receptor beta chains share one sample of origin, sequenced in a study of CD8 T cells in ankylosing spondylitis. TCRdb re-analysed the 5' RACE reads in MiXCR, keeping a single row per CDR3 protein. The table shows some 40,000 distinct CDR3 sequences, with approximately 10% occurring only once. The material sequenced was blood, either unsorted or a sorted T cell fraction (not recorded which). These receptors came from a male donor with ankylosing spondylitis or in good health (not recorded which).

The V call is TRBV19, the J call TRBJ1-5; a weak D match, TRBD1 (6 bases). Germline values: CDR1 LNHDA, CDR2 SQIVND (reference sequence). This CDR3 spans 15 amino acids. Trimming took off 3 bases at V and 3 bases at J, with 12 bases between the two ends. The CDR3 region has the DNA TGTGCCAGTAGTATGGCGGACAGTTTCAATCAGCCCCAGCATTTT. Residues: CASSMADSFNQPQHF.

This clonotype was seen repeatedly, ten times or more. The chain has TRBV6-1 and TRBJ2-1; a possible D gene is TRBD1 (5 bases). The CDR3 loop spans 17 amino acids. Germline V CDR1 and CDR2: MNHNS, SASEGT. The V end lost 6 bases, the J end lost 8 bases, and 26 bases lay between the germline ends. The CDR3 is CASRAPSQGYSSDEQFF. The CDR3 DNA is TGTGCCAGCAGGGCGCCCTCTCAGGGATATTCGAGTGATGAGCAGTTCTTC.

This clonotype was seen many times. This sequence joins TRBV5-5 and TRBJ2-7; 12 bases are a match to TRBD2. J gave up 6 bases and V 4 bases, and 5 bases lay outside the gene matches. CDR3 length equals 14 residues. CDR1 and CDR2 (germline): SGHKS, YYEKEE (reference sequence). The CDR3 spells CASSPGLAGTEQYF. The DNA for the CDR3 is TGTGCCAGCAGCCCTGGACTAGCGGGAACCGAGCAGTACTTC.

In the case of this clonotype: Likely a read error: the CDR3 ends without its conserved phenylalanine or tryptophan. The rearrangement uses TRBV18 and TRBJ1-4; the D gene is possibly TRBD1 (6 bases). CDR1 and CDR2 from the germline V gene are KGHSH and LQKENI. The CDR3 loop spans 15 amino acids. V lost 1 base and J lost 7, with 13 bases in between. The chain's CDR3 is CASSPRTGLSEKLFI. The CDR3 DNA follows: TGTGCCAGCTCACCACGAACAGGGCTAAGTGAAAAACTGTTTATT.

The table lists this clonotype with many counts. The V and J genes are TRBV27 and TRBJ1-1; 8 nucleotides line up with TRBD1. In germline, CDR1 is MNHEY, CDR2 SMNVEV (reference sequence). V shed 3 bases, J shed 0 bases, and the junction held 12 bases outside the gene matches. The CDR3 covers 18 residues. This CDR3 reads CASSFRRATGVMNTEAFF. CDR3 nucleotides: TGTGCCAGCAGTTTCCGGAGAGCGACAGGGGTCATGAACACTGAAGCTTTCTTT.

This chain uses TRBV7-6 with TRBJ2-3; 8 positions match TRBD2. Germline values: CDR1 SGHVS, CDR2 FNYEAQ. The CDR3 length is 15 residues. V shed 5 bases, J shed 6 bases, and the junction held 10 bases outside the gene matches. The CDR3 loop is CASSPTSESPDTQYF. CDR3 bases: TGTGCCAGCAGCCCGACTAGCGAGAGCCCCGATACGCAGTATTTT. Combining the CDR3 with reference TRBV7-6 and TRBJ2-3 gives the whole variable domain GAGVSQSPRYKVTKRGQDVALRCDPISGHVSLYWYRQALGQGPEFLTYFNYEAQQDKSGLPNDRFSAERPEGSISTLTIQRTEQRDSAMYRCASSPTSESPDTQYFGPGTRLTVL.

V usage is TRBV27 and J usage is TRBJ2-4; tentatively, D is TRBD1 (6 bases). V lost 2 bases and J 6 bases, leaving 14 bases between the germline ends. The CDR3 spans 15 residues. Germline V CDR1 and CDR2: MNHEY, SMNVEV (reference sequence). The CDR3 nucleotides are TGTGCCAGCAGTTTAAACTTCCAGGGGATAAACATTCAGTACTTC. It encodes CASSLNFQGINIQYF.

Comment on this clonotype: A clone one base away is much larger, so this may be a read error. This chain joins TRBV7-2 and TRBJ2-1, with TRBD2 matching 7 bases. The germline V gene has CDR1 SGHTA and CDR2 FQGNSA. With 5 bases clipped from V and 7 bases from J, the junction kept 14 bases outside the gene matches. The CDR3 runs to 16 residues. The CDR3 nucleotides are TGTGCCAGCAGCGTTACCCGGGATCCCGGGAGGAATGAGCAGTTCTTC. Translated: CASSVTRDPGRNEQFF. Using reference TRBV7-2 and TRBJ2-1 for the parts outside the CDR3, the full variable domain is GAGVSQSPSNKVTEKGKDVELRCDPISGHTALYWYRQSLGQGLEFLIYFQGNSAPDKSGLPSDRFSAERTGGSVSTLTIQRTQQEDSAVYLCASSVTRDPGRNEQFFGPGTRLTVL.

This clonotype has ten or more counts. J is TRBJ2-1 and V is TRBV5-1; D is tentatively TRBD1 or TRBD2 (5 bases each). The germline CDR1 and CDR2 sequences are SGHRS and YFSETQ. With 4 bases removed from V and 6 bases from J, the gap between germline ends came to 14 bases. The CDR3 is 14 residues long. The CDR3 region is CASSTGTQFNEQFF. CDR3 bases: TGCGCCAGCAGCACTGGGACCCAGTTCAATGAGCAGTTCTTC.

In this sample, this clonotype turned up many times. The rearrangement links TRBV5-1 to TRBJ2-7; the match to TRBD1 covers 8 bases. The CDR3 sequence is 14 residues long. With 1 base clipped from V and 6 bases from J, the junction kept 6 bases outside the gene matches. In germline, CDR1 is SGHRS, CDR2 YFSETQ. CDR3 amino acids: CASSLSQGAIEQYF. The CDR3 region has the DNA TGCGCCAGCAGCTTGTCCCAGGGGGCGATCGAGCAGTACTTC.

There are many counts of this clonotype. The chain uses TRBV29-1 and TRBJ2-2; D is uncertain. Germline-derived CDR1 and CDR2 are SQVTM and ANQGSEA. The CDR3 consists of 13 residues. V was clipped by 3 bases and J by 2 bases, with 7 bases between them. Here the CDR3 reads CSVDTTNTGELFF. Written as DNA, the CDR3 is TGCAGCGTTGACACAACCAACACCGGGGAGCTGTTTTTT.

This clonotype has a handful of counts. V and J are TRBV10-1 and TRBJ2-1, with D possibly being TRBD2 (5 bases). This CDR3 spans 14 amino acids. The germline V gene has CDR1 WNHNN and CDR2 SYGVQD (reference sequence). Trimming removed 2 bases from V and 2 bases from J, with 7 bases in between. CDR3 DNA: TGCGCCAGCAGTGAGACCGGGACCTACAATGAGCAGTTCTTC. Its translation is CASSETGTYNEQFF.

The sample holds many counts of this clonotype. The chain is built from TRBV11-2 and TRBJ2-7; D is unclear. V lost 2 bases, J lost 0 bases, and 11 bases lay in between. Germline loops: CDR1 SGHAT, CDR2 FQNNGV. The CDR3 has 15 amino acids. CDR3 nucleotides: TGTGCCAGCAGCTTAATCATTAGTGACTCCTACGAGCAGTACTTC. Protein sequence: CASSLIISDSYEQYF.

The V and J genes are TRBV11-2 and TRBJ2-7; TRBD2 matches 12 bases. The CDR3 runs to 17 residues. Germline CDR1 reads SGHAT; CDR2 reads FQNNGV. The J segment lost 2 bases and the V segment lost 5 bases, leaving 10 bases of the junction unmatched. The CDR3 DNA is TGTGCCAGCAGCGACGGACTAGCGGGAACGGGTACCTACGAGCAGTACTTC. Protein product: CASSDGLAGTGTYEQYF.

The V and J genes are TRBV20-1 and TRBJ2-3; perhaps TRBD1 as D (6 bases). The CDR3 sequence is 11 residues long. Germline loops: CDR1 DFQATT, CDR2 SNEGSKA (reference sequence). Trimming pared 7 bases from V and 5 bases from J, leaving 10 bases between. In nucleotides, the CDR3 is TGCAGTGTTAACAGGGAAGATACGCAGTATTTT. Translated: CSVNREDTQYF.

This clonotype was picked up many times. The gene calls are TRBV28 and TRBJ2-7; D is tentatively TRBD1 or TRBD2 (5 bases each). There are 14 residues in the CDR3. V shed 8 bases and J shed 3 bases, with 17 bases lying between them. The germline CDR1 and CDR2 sequences are MDHEN and SYDVKM. CDR3 coding DNA: TGTGCCAGCTGGAGTCGGGGCACCCTCTACGAGCAGTACTTC. This translates into CASWSRGTLYEQYF.

There are many counts of this clonotype. The chain uses TRBV13 and TRBJ2-5, with TRBD1 as a possible D gene (6 bases). CDR1 and CDR2 from the germline V gene are PRHDT and FYEKMQ (reference sequence). V was clipped by 3 bases and J by 5 bases, with 10 bases between them. The CDR3 sequence is 13 residues long. CDR3 DNA: TGTGCCAGCAGCTTGGACCAGGGGGAGACCCAGTACTTC. Translation: CASSLDQGETQYF.

This clonotype was detected many times. The rearrangement uses TRBV19 and TRBJ1-1; a possible D gene is TRBD1 (5 bases). Trimming removed 7 bases from V and 2 bases from J, with 14 bases in between. The CDR3 is 14 residues long. Germline assignment: CDR1 LNHDA and CDR2 SQIVND (reference sequence). The CDR3 is CASMRDLFNTEAFF. For the CDR3, the DNA is TGTGCCAGTATGAGGGACCTTTTTAACACTGAAGCTTTCTTT.

This clonotype was picked up many times. V and J are TRBV7-2 and TRBJ1-3, with D hard to call. The germline CDR1 and CDR2 sequences are SGHTA and FQGNSA. The V and J ends lost 5 bases and 6 bases respectively, with 11 bases between them. This CDR3 is built from 13 residues. CDR3 nucleotides: TGTGCCAGCAGCCTCCCCGTTGAAAACACCATATATTTT. As protein: CASSLPVENTIYF.

In this sample, this clonotype turned up many times. The chain is built from TRBV20-1 and TRBJ2-1, with 10 nucleotides matching TRBD2. The CDR3 loop spans 14 amino acids. Germline assignment: CDR1 DFQATT and CDR2 SNEGSKA (reference sequence). The V segment lost 6 bases and the J segment 5 bases; nucleotides outside the gene matches: 7. CDR3 protein: CSAPSGRGHNEQFF. The CDR3 DNA sequence: TGCAGTGCCCCCAGCGGGAGGGGGCACAATGAGCAGTTCTTC.

This clonotype showed up many times. The chain uses TRBV10-3 and TRBJ2-2; 7 nucleotides agree with TRBD2. From germline, CDR1 is ENHRY and CDR2 SYGVKD. The V segment lost 7 bases and the J segment 4 bases; nucleotides outside the gene matches: 9. This CDR3 region has 15 residues. DNA for the CDR3: TGTGCCATCAAACAGGCGGGGGAACTCACCGGGGAGCTGTTTTTT. As protein: CAIKQAGELTGELFF.